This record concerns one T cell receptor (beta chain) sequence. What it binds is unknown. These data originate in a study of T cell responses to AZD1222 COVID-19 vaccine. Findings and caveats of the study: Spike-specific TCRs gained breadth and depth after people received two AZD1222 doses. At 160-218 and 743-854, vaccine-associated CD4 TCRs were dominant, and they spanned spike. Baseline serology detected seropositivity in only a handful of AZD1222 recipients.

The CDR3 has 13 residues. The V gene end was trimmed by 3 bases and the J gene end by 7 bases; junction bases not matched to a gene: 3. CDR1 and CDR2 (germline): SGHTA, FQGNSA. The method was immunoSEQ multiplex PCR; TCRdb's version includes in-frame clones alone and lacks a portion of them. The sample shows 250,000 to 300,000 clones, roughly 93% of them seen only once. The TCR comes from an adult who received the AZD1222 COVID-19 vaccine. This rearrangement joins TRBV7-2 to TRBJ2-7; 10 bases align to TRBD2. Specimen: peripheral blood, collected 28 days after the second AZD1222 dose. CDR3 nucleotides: TGTGCCAGCAGCTTTAATAGCGGGAGGGAGCAGTACTTC. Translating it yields CASSFNSGREQYF.